Each of the 16 T cell receptor beta chains below was sequenced from the same sample in a study of T cell responses to AZD1222 COVID-19 vaccine (dated by TCRdb to about 2021). The protocol used for the library was the immunoSEQ multiplex PCR assay. TCRdb took this table from immuneACCESS and kept in-frame rearrangements with V and J called. Such tables lack part of the clones; where checked against another copy, unresolved V genes explain under half of the gap, and the rest is unexplained. The sample records under 150,000 clones, under 95% of which are singletons. The top ten constitute roughly 2.9% of the sample. This specimen's time point label, per the study, means: baseline before first vaccination. Explained via the paper, the treatment or condition label denotes: meningococcal conjugate vaccine given as trial control. Here the sequenced sample was peripheral blood, taken on day 0 of MenACWY control vaccination. The receptors were gathered from an adult in good health.

The chain has TRBV3-1 (or the pseudogene TRBV3-2) and TRBJ1-1; 7 bases fit TRBD1. The CDR3 covers 14 residues. From germline, CDR1 is LGHDT and CDR2 YNNKEL (reference sequence). The V and J ends lost 5 bases and 3 bases, in that order; junction bases with no gene match: 6. The CDR3 coding sequence is TGTGCCAGCAGCTTCAGGGGGGGCTACACTGAAGCTTTCTTT. Amino acids: CASSFRGGYTEAFF.

This sequence joins TRBV10-3 and TRBJ1-2, with 9 bases that match TRBD1. V gave up 3 bases and J gave up 4 bases; unmatched junction bases: 6. CDR1 is ENHRY and CDR2 is SYGVKD in the germline V gene. The CDR3 is made up of 15 amino acids. The CDR3 sequence is CAISDPGTGTYGYTF. CDR3 DNA sequence: TGTGCCATCAGTGACCCCGGGACAGGGACCTATGGCTACACCTTC.

The chain combines TRBV6-1 with TRBJ1-4; D remains ambiguous. The CDR3 covers 14 residues. In germline, CDR1 is MNHNS, CDR2 SASEGT. Trimming cost V 1 base and J 5 bases, with 8 bases left between them. The DNA of the CDR3 is TGTGCCAGCAGTGAAGAGGAGTTAAATGAAAAACTGTTTTTT. This sequence encodes CASSEEELNEKLFF.

The V gene is TRBV5-1, the J gene TRBJ1-2; D remains ambiguous. Germline assignment: CDR1 SGHRS and CDR2 YFSETQ. V was trimmed by 4 bases and J by 0 bases, leaving 13 bases between them. The length of the CDR3 is 15 residues. The CDR3 spells CASSPGSFSNYGYTF. The CDR3 coding sequence is TGCGCCAGCAGCCCTGGAAGCTTTTCTAACTATGGCTACACCTTC. The whole variable domain, filled in from reference TRBV5-1 and TRBJ1-2, reads KAGVTQTPRYLIKTRGQQVTLSCSPISGHRSVSWYQQTPGQGLQFLFEYFSETQRNKGNFPGRFSGRQFSNSRSEMNVSTLELGDSALYLCASSPGSFSNYGYTFGSGTRLTVV.

In its sample, this clone was seen a few times. This chain links TRBV12-5 with TRBJ1-5; D remains unclear. Trimming took off 9 bases at V and 3 bases at J, with 12 bases between the two ends. The germline V gene has CDR1 LGHNT and CDR2 FRNRAP. The CDR3 contains 13 residues. The CDR3 here is CASLGSFNQPQHF. CDR3 coding DNA: TGTGCTAGCTTGGGCAGCTTCAATCAGCCCCAGCATTTT.

The CDR3 region has the DNA TGTGCCAGCAGCTTCCAGGACAGGAACAATGAGCAGTTCTTC. This sequence encodes CASSFQDRNNEQFF. J is TRBJ2-1 and V is TRBV5-5; 7 bases align to TRBD1. Germline V gene data show CDR1 as SGHKS and CDR2 as YYEKEE (reference sequence). V shed 2 bases and J 5 bases; nucleotides not matched to a gene: 4. This CDR3 is built from 14 residues.

This clone was detected a few times. The chain carries TRBV7-9 and TRBJ2-7; TRBD1 agrees at 7 bases. The V and J ends lost 2 bases and 3 bases, in that order; junction bases with no gene match: 1. The germline V gene has CDR1 SEHNR and CDR2 FQNEAQ (reference sequence). CDR3 size: 13 residues. CDR3 nucleotides: TGTGCCAGCAGCTTAAACAGGGGCTACGAGCAGTACTTC. This sequence encodes CASSLNRGYEQYF.

The chain is built from TRBV28 and TRBJ2-7; 8 nucleotides agree with TRBD1. Trimming took 2 bases from V and 4 from J; bases not matched to a gene: 16. From germline, CDR1 is MDHEN and CDR2 SYDVKM. CDR3 length: 18 residues. The CDR3: CASSLNGGRGPSLYEQYF. The CDR3 bases are TGTGCCAGCAGTTTAAATGGTGGCAGGGGGCCTTCCCTTTACGAGCAGTACTTC.

V gene TRBV5-1 combines with J gene TRBJ2-1; D is undetermined. Trimming took 2 bases from V and 8 from J, leaving 8 bases between them. The CDR3 consists of 12 residues. Germline CDR1 reads SGHRS; CDR2 reads YFSETQ. CDR3 residues: CASSLLTDEQFF. The CDR3, as DNA: TGCGCCAGCAGCTTATTGACGGATGAGCAGTTCTTC.

The rearrangement uses TRBV2 and TRBJ2-5; tentatively, D is TRBD1 (6 bases). With 3 bases removed from V and 2 bases from J, the gap between germline ends came to 25 bases. The CDR3 has 19 residues. CDR1 is SNHLY, CDR2 FYNNEI, per germline. CDR3 coding DNA: TGTGCCAGCAGTGAGGGGGTGAAGTGTCCGGGACATTATCAAGAGACCCAGTACTTC. Translating gives CASSEGVKCPGHYQETQYF. The whole variable domain, filled in from reference TRBV2 and TRBJ2-5, reads EPEVTQTPSHQVTQMGQEVILRCVPISNHLYFYWYRQILGQKVEFLVSFYNNEISEKSEIFDDQFSVERPDGSNFTLKIRSTKLEDSAMYFCASSEGVKCPGHYQETQYFGPGTRLLVL.

V usage is TRBV28 and J usage is TRBJ1-6; D is perhaps TRBD1 (5 bases). Germline V lookup: CDR1 MDHEN, CDR2 SYDVKM. The CDR3 sequence is 12 residues long. The CDR3 DNA sequence: TGTGCGGGGGGATCCTATAATTCACCCCTCCACTTT. The encoded protein is CAGGSYNSPLHF.

The CDR3 bases are TGCAGCGTGGGAAATGTCCATGGCTACACCTTC. Protein sequence: CSVGNVHGYTF. This sequence joins TRBV29-1 and TRBJ1-2; no clear D gene. Germline-derived CDR1 and CDR2 are SQVTM and ANQGSEA. Trimming removed 6 bases from V and 6 bases from J, with 11 bases in between. The CDR3 has 11 residues.

This rearrangement joins TRBV6-5 to TRBJ1-5, with 7 bases that match TRBD1. Germline CDR1 is MNHEY and CDR2 is SVGAGI. The CDR3 is 14 amino acids. Trimming removed 6 bases from V and 5 bases from J; junction bases left unmatched: 7. The CDR3 nucleotides read TGTGCCAGCAGCCCACAGGGGCCGGATCAGCCCCAGCATTTT. Translation: CASSPQGPDQPQHF.

The V and J genes are TRBV6-5 and TRBJ1-5; D gene ambiguous. Germline loops: CDR1 MNHEY, CDR2 SVGAGI. The V end lost 0 bases, the J end lost 7 bases, and 7 bases lay between the germline ends. The CDR3 is 13 residues long. This CDR3 reads CASSYSREQPQHF. The CDR3 nucleotides read TGTGCCAGCAGTTACTCGCGGGAACAGCCCCAGCATTTT.

The rearrangement links TRBV7-3 to TRBJ2-7; D is perhaps TRBD2 (7 bases). This CDR3 spans 16 amino acids. V was cut by 2 bases and J by 5 bases, with 19 bases left in between. Germline V lookup: CDR1 SGHTA, CDR2 FQGTGA. For the CDR3, the DNA is TGTGCCAGCAGCTTATTGGACCCGGGGGGCGAGGACGAGCAGTACTTC. Protein product: CASSLLDPGGEDEQYF.

V is TRBV2 and J is TRBJ2-2; D is unresolved. V was trimmed by 8 bases and J by 7 bases, leaving 14 bases between them. The germline V gene encodes CDR1 SNHLY and CDR2 FYNNEI. This CDR3 region has 13 residues. The CDR3 here is CASGISYSGELFF. The CDR3 bases are TGTGCCAGCGGAATTTCGTACAGCGGGGAGCTGTTTTTT.